This T cell receptor (beta chain) was recovered during a study of shared clonotypes between healthy human individuals (dated by TCRdb to 2018 to 2020). For the wider study: The cohort included three men and a couple of women between 18 and 49 years of age. Per donor, three plates each were used for CD4 naive and CD4 memory, two for CD8 naive, and one for CD8 memory. To estimate repertoire size and how much clonotype sharing occurs between individuals, the study deeply sequenced the blood TCR repertoires of several healthy adults. To increase sequencing depth and limit assay-specific biases, TCR repertoire library preparation and sequencing were carried out by different laboratories using diverse techniques. Per donor, leukapheresis produced somewhere between about 0.94 and 9 billion PBMCs. What the authors observed across the whole study: Higher generation probabilities were observed for clonotypes shared by all four sorted-subset donors than for non-shared clonotypes. About 5% of naive CD4, 3% to 3.5% of naive CD8, around 2.3% of memory CD4, and 0.35% to 0.4% of memory CD8 clonotypes were shared across a few donors. Because the study included only a small number of donors, the genetic and exposure-history diversity represented was limited. Based on pairwise subsampling, the degree of clonotype sharing among donors was expected to be affected by sequencing depth. Naive subsets generally had larger estimated clonotype richness than memory subsets did. Only blood was sampled, and tissue TCR repertoires likely differ from those in blood. Incomplete sequencing was indicated by rarefaction of sorted-subset datasets, despite the large sequencing depth.

The donors were healthy, HIV-negative adults who had no recently reported acute infections or vaccinations. Every donor was a Caucasian adult residing in Nashville, Tennessee, USA. CD4+ T cells were enriched through magnetic negative selection, after which naive cells were positively selected on CD45RA and the remaining negative fraction served as the memory subset. Blood was obtained by leukapheresis, after which PBMCs were separated by Ficoll-Histopaque density gradient centrifugation and cryopreserved in liquid nitrogen vapor phase. Analytical flow cytometry was used to check the purity and quantity of every magnetically sorted T cell population. Each sorted fraction had its genomic DNA isolated and then quantified by UV absorbance on a Nanodrop 2000c. As to this clone: Its antigen is still unknown. The record has no base qualities; no much larger clone is one base away.

Using the deep immunoSEQ assay, TCR CDR3 regions were amplified from genomic DNA by multiplex PCR. Extracted genomic DNA from each cell subset was distributed evenly across all wells of several immunoSEQ 96-well plates, and each plate was treated as a replicate. For sorted subsets, each replicate PCR was loaded with roughly 0.2 ug genomic DNA, equivalent to 30,000 or so T cell genomes. Purified libraries were measured with a Qubit 3.0 fluorometer, size-checked on a Bioanalyzer 2100, and measured again with the KAPA Library Quantification kit. Every immunoSEQ 96-well plate was sequenced on a separate single-read 150-cycle Illumina NextSeq 550 flow cell. The study's processing was this. Because the immunoSEQ output included only junctional sequences and no quality scores, the filtering could not be the same as the filtering used for full-length reads. To assign V/J genes and CDR3, sequences were annotated against IMGT germline references using PyIR, a Python wrapper for IgBLAST v1.9. Reads were removed for weak V/J assignments (E-value above 1e-6), missing CDR3, stop codons, out-of-frame junctions, or ambiguous translated residues. V3J clonotypes were defined as sequences sharing an identical inferred V gene, J gene, and CDR3 amino acid sequence. Percentage overlap between repertoires was calculated by dividing the number of shared unique clonotypes by the size of the smaller repertoire. Three approaches were used to assess repertoire richness: RTK rarefaction, the Chao1 estimator, and Recon v2.1 estimates of unobserved clonotypes. Generation probabilities were computed with OLGA for all TCRbeta clonotypes obtained by the gDNA method from a few donors. TCRdb took this table from immuneACCESS and kept in-frame rearrangements with V and J called. Such tables lack part of the clones; where checked against another copy, unresolved V genes explain under half of the gap, and the rest is unexplained. The D gene and trimming were derived from the DNA, and the V and J assignments and clone size from that table. The sample yields 550,000 to 800,000 clones; around two thirds were counted once. The ten most abundant clones make up about 1.8% of the sample.

Deletion took 3 bases off V and 6 bases off J, with a span of 17 bases between the germline ends. CDR1 SEHNR and CDR2 FQNEAQ were looked up in the germline V gene (reference sequence). From the cysteine up to the phenylalanine, the CDR3 has a length of 15 residues. Kept here is only the CDR3 DNA, which spans 45 bases and is read in frame from base 1. This TCR was recovered from a woman in her thirties in good health. In this chain, TRBV7-9 is recombined with TRBJ1-2, with the D gene call left open. The sequencing sample was made of memory CD4+ T cells sorted from blood. Reading the label with the study, this specimen's cell subset or site is: CD45RA-negative fraction. The DNA sequence is as follows: TGTGCCAGCAGCTTTCAAGACCCCAGTACGGATGGCTACACCTTC. Its product reads: CASSFQDPSTDGYTF.